A selection of T cell receptor beta chains follows, all from one sample in a study of T cells in Graves' hyperthyroidism and ophthalmopathy. TCRdb reprocessed the multiplex PCR reads via MiXCR and lists one record per CDR3 protein. The sample lists approximately 640,000 distinct CDR3 sequences, around 16% occurring once. Specimen: blood. The receptors come from a man aged 45 to 65 with Graves' hyperthyroidism. Both conserved end residues are part of each CDR3. D genes are given only for firm matches. Where a row states a size, it is once, few, many or the class of an expanded clone; other rows omit it.

D	size	J	V	DNA	CDR3
TRBD2	few	TRBJ2-1	TRBV7-9	TGTGCCAGCAGCCCGCGTCGTCTAGCGGGAATCAATGAGCAGTTCTTC	CASSPRRLAGINEQFF
-	many	TRBJ1-5	TRBV7-8	TGTGCCAGCAGCTTAGTTGGGCAGCCAAATCAGCCCCAGCATTTT	CASSLVGQPNQPQHF
-	many	TRBJ1-3	TRBV2	TGTGCCAGCGGGCGGGGAGAGCCCTCTGGAAACACCATATATTTT	CASGRGEPSGNTIYF
-	few	TRBJ2-5	TRBV5-1	TGCGCCAGCAGCCAGGGTTCGGGTGAGACCCAGTACTTC	CASSQGSGETQYF
-	once	TRBJ2-1	TRBV13	TGTGCCAGCAGCTTATACTCAGGCTTTCCATACAATGAGCAGTTCTTC	CASSLYSGFPYNEQFF
-	few	TRBJ2-3	TRBV19	TGTGCCAGTAGTGTAGGGAATTTAGATACGCAGTATTTT	CASSVGNLDTQYF
TRBD2	few	TRBJ2-7	TRBV11-2	TGTGCCAGCAGCTTAAGCGGGAGGGCCCTCGAGCAGTACTTC	CASSLSGRALEQYF
-	many	TRBJ2-1	TRBV11-2	TGTGCCAGCAGCTCCACCCCGGCAGGCTACAATGAGCAGTTCTTC	CASSSTPAGYNEQFF
TRBD1	-	TRBJ1-5	TRBV24-1	TGTGCCACCGGGGCGGAGGGGGCGCAGCCCCAGCATTTT	CATGAEGAQPQHF
-	few	TRBJ2-3	TRBV3-1	TGTGCCAGCAGCCAGTGGCTTCCAGATACGCAGTATTTT	CASSQWLPDTQYF
TRBD2	many	TRBJ2-5	TRBV28	TGTGCCAGCAGTCCGACTAGCGGGAAATCTGAGACCCAGTACTTC	CASSPTSGKSETQYF
TRBD2	few	TRBJ2-5	TRBV5-1	TGCGCCAGCAGCTTGGCACGGACTAGCGTTCAAGAGACCCAGTACTTC	CASSLARTSVQETQYF
-	-	TRBJ1-1	TRBV29-1	TGCAGCGTTGGGGGGAACAGGGCGCATGAAGCTTTCTTT	CSVGGNRAHEAFF
TRBD1	many	TRBJ2-5	TRBV24-1	TGTGCCACCAGCGACCCCGGGACAGGGCTCCAAGAGACCCAGTACTTC	CATSDPGTGLQETQYF
TRBD2	few	TRBJ2-1	TRBV4-2	TGTGCCAGCAGCCCCCATAACGGGCGGGAGCCCGTCAATGAGCAGTTCTTC	CASSPHNGREPVNEQFF
TRBD2	many	TRBJ2-3	TRBV7-9	TGTGCCAGCAGCTTCGATACTAGCGGACTCACAGATACGCAGTATTTT	CASSFDTSGLTDTQYF
-	many	TRBJ2-1	TRBV30	TGTGCCTGGATGGTCGGCAGGTCCTACAATGAGCAGTTCTTC	CAWMVGRSYNEQFF
-	few	TRBJ2-6	TRBV28	TGTGCCAGCAGTTTACCCGTCTCTGGGGCCAACGTCCTGACTTTC	CASSLPVSGANVLTF
-	few	TRBJ1-5	TRBV20-1	TGCAGTGCTAACCCGGGTGGGGGCTCTGGGAGCAATCAGCCCCAGCATTTT	CSANPGGGSGSNQPQHF
TRBD2	-	TRBJ2-2	TRBV20-1	TGCAGTGCTCAGACGGGACTAGCGGGAGGGAACACCGGGGAGCTGTTTTTT	CSAQTGLAGGNTGELFF
-	many	TRBJ2-3	TRBV3-1	TGTGCCAGCAGCCCCACTGGAACTAGCACAGATACGCAGTATTTT	CASSPTGTSTDTQYF
-	once	TRBJ2-7	TRBV6-2/TRBV6-3	TGTGCCAGCAGTTACGGGGGACTGACCTACGAGCAGTACTTC	CASSYGGLTYEQYF
-	-	TRBJ1-5	TRBV6-2/TRBV6-3	TGTGCCAGCAGCCGGGGGTGGAATCAGCCCCAGCATTTT	CASSRGWNQPQHF
TRBD2	many	TRBJ2-1	TRBV7-2	TGTGCCAGCAGCTTCGCCGGGAGGGCCCAAGGTGAGCAGTTCTTC	CASSFAGRAQGEQFF
TRBD2	few	TRBJ2-2	TRBV24-1	TGTGCCACCAGTGGTTTTGCGGGAGGACACACCGGGGAGCTGTTTTTT	CATSGFAGGHTGELFF
TRBD1	many	TRBJ1-1	TRBV2	TGTGCCAGCAGGGGGACAGGAATGAACACTGAAGCTTTCTTT	CASRGTGMNTEAFF
TRBD2	few	TRBJ2-5	TRBV6-2/TRBV6-3	TGTGCCAGCAGTCCGTGGACTAGCGGGAGGGCAGAGACCCAGTACTTC	CASSPWTSGRAETQYF
-	few	TRBJ1-2	TRBV6-1	TGTGCCAGCAGTGAGGGTGCAGGGGTCAACGGCTACACCTTC	CASSEGAGVNGYTF
-	few	TRBJ2-5	TRBV7-9	TGTGCCAGCAGCCCTAGACAGGGAGGGGTGACCCAGTACTTC	CASSPRQGGVTQYF
TRBD2	many	TRBJ2-3	TRBV18	TGTGCCAGCTCACCGGGGACTAGCGGGAGTGCAGATACGCAGTATTTT	CASSPGTSGSADTQYF
TRBD2	-	TRBJ2-7	TRBV6-1	TGTGCCAGCAGTGATGGAGCGGGAGCCACCTACGAGCAGTACTTC	CASSDGAGATYEQYF
-	few	TRBJ2-1	TRBV5-1	TGCGCCAGCAGCTTTGCAGGGGCCTCCGGGGCGGGAAACAATGAGCAGTTCTTC	CASSFAGASGAGNNEQFF
-	few	TRBJ2-3	TRBV7-3	TGTGCCAGCAGCTTAATGGGAGGACTCACAGATACGCAGTATTTT	CASSLMGGLTDTQYF
-	few	TRBJ2-1	TRBV20-1	TGCAGTGCTAGTACATTTTCGGGCCTTTACAATGAGCAGTTCTTC	CSASTFSGLYNEQFF
TRBD2	many	TRBJ2-1	TRBV3-1	TGTGCCAGCAGCTCACATGGACTAGCGGTCTACAATGAGCAGTTCTTC	CASSSHGLAVYNEQFF